The rows below give T cell receptor beta chains drawn from one sample of a study of cytomegalovirus exposure and HLA in healthy donors. TCRdb's copy holds only in-frame clones and misses some; the assay was immunoSEQ multiplex PCR. Here the sample spans about 84,000 clones, 85% to 90% being singletons. The specimen was PBMCs. The receptors shown here come from a man aged 18 to 29 in good health and CMV-seronegative. The CDR3 runs from the conserved cysteine through the conserved F or W. A D gene is named only where the DNA matches it firmly. Clone size is shown for a subset of rows, as once, few, many or a class of expanded clone.

NA	13	NA	TRBV28	TRBJ1-2	CASSLPGNYGYTF	TGTGCCAGCAGTTTACCAGGAAACTATGGCTACACCTTC
once	16	TRBD1	TRBV19	TRBJ2-7	CASSPYGTGSSYEQYF	TGTGCCAGTAGTCCCTATGGGACAGGGAGCTCCTACGAGCAGTACTTC
NA	14	NA	TRBV28	TRBJ1-1	CASSKTGGNTEAFF	TGTGCCAGCAGCAAGACAGGAGGGAACACTGAAGCTTTCTTT
once	16	NA	TRBV4-2	TRBJ2-4	CASSQVGGGLKNIQYF	TGTGCCAGCAGCCAAGTGGGGGGGGGCTTGAAAAACATTCAGTACTTC
NA	17	NA	TRBV21-1	TRBJ2-2	CASRLGTSGGNTGELFF	TGTGCCAGCAGACTAGGGACTAGCGGGGGGAACACCGGGGAGCTGTTTTTT
NA	15	NA	TRBV4-1	TRBJ1-5	CASSLTEDSNQPQHF	TGCGCCAGCAGCCTGACAGAGGATAGCAATCAGCCCCAGCATTTT
NA	14	NA	TRBV2	TRBJ1-4	CASSPTDFNEKLFF	TGTGCCAGCAGTCCGACAGATTTTAACGAAAAACTGTTTTTT
NA	14	NA	TRBV14	TRBJ2-2	CASSQVRNTGELFF	TGTGCCAGCAGCCAGGTCAGAAACACCGGGGAGCTGTTTTTT
NA	15	NA	TRBV4-3	TRBJ2-1	CASSQAGTSYNEQFF	TGCGCCAGCAGCCAGGCCGGGACTTCCTACAATGAGCAGTTCTTC
NA	14	NA	TRBV2	TRBJ1-1	CASSVRQLNTEAFF	TGTGCCAGCAGTGTGAGGCAGCTTAACACTGAAGCTTTCTTT
NA	15	NA	TRBV19	TRBJ1-5	CASLSADYSNQPQHF	TGTGCCAGTCTAAGTGCAGACTATAGCAATCAGCCCCAGCATTTT
NA	18	TRBD1	TRBV9	TRBJ1-6	CASSAYGTGNVANSPLHF	TGTGCCAGCAGCGCATACGGGACAGGGAACGTGGCGAATTCACCCCTCCACTTT
once	15	NA	TRBV6-6	TRBJ1-5	CASSPGAGLGQPQHF	TGTGCCAGCAGTCCAGGGGCAGGACTTGGTCAGCCCCAGCATTTT
NA	15	TRBD2	TRBV18	TRBJ2-3	CASSPGTSGTDTQYF	TGTGCCAGCTCACCAGGGACTAGCGGCACAGATACGCAGTATTTT
NA	18	TRBD2	TRBV2	TRBJ2-1	CASISGTSGRNSYNEQFF	TGTGCCAGTATATCCGGGACTAGCGGGAGGAACTCCTACAATGAGCAGTTCTTC
NA	20	NA	TRBV4-1	TRBJ2-1	CASSQDSGSGVRKDHNEQFF	TGCGCCAGCAGCCAAGATTCTGGGTCAGGGGTTAGGAAAGATCACAATGAGCAGTTCTTC
NA	17	NA	TRBV6-1	TRBJ2-7	CASSDPSGLKSSYEQYF	TGTGCCAGCAGTGACCCATCAGGACTCAAATCCTCCTACGAGCAGTACTTC
NA	14	NA	TRBV9	TRBJ2-7	CASSPRDTPYEQYF	TGTGCCAGCAGCCCCAGGGACACCCCCTACGAGCAGTACTTC
NA	17	TRBD1	TRBV7-2	TRBJ1-6	CASRAPTGTGLNSPLHF	TGTGCCAGCAGAGCACCAACCGGGACAGGGCTGAATTCACCCCTCCACTTT
few	15	NA	TRBV7-9	TRBJ2-7	CASSPPGSYSYEQYF	TGTGCCAGCAGCCCCCCAGGGTCATACTCCTACGAGCAGTACTTC
NA	17	TRBD1	TRBV7-6	TRBJ1-1	CASSLATIGQGGTEAFF	TGTGCCAGCAGCTTAGCAACGATAGGACAGGGTGGGACTGAAGCTTTCTTT
NA	20	TRBD2	TRBV5-1	TRBJ2-7	CASGPGLAGLTPSYIYEQYF	TGCGCCAGCGGGCCGGGACTAGCGGGACTCACGCCATCGTACATCTACGAGCAGTACTTC
few	14	NA	TRBV12-2	TRBJ2-7	CARDRTSGSYEQYF	TGTGCAAGGGACCGGACTAGCGGGAGCTACGAGCAGTACTTC
NA	15	NA	TRBV19	TRBJ2-1	CASSIGGGPYNEQFF	TGTGCCAGTAGTATAGGGGGGGGCCCATACAATGAGCAGTTCTTC
NA	16	TRBD1	TRBV2	TRBJ1-1	CASSEARTGGNTEAFF	TGTGCCAGCAGTGAAGCGCGGACAGGGGGGAACACTGAAGCTTTCTTT
few	13	NA	TRBV28	TRBJ2-7	CASSLLDSLEQYF	TGTGCCAGCAGTTTATTAGACAGCCTCGAGCAGTACTTC